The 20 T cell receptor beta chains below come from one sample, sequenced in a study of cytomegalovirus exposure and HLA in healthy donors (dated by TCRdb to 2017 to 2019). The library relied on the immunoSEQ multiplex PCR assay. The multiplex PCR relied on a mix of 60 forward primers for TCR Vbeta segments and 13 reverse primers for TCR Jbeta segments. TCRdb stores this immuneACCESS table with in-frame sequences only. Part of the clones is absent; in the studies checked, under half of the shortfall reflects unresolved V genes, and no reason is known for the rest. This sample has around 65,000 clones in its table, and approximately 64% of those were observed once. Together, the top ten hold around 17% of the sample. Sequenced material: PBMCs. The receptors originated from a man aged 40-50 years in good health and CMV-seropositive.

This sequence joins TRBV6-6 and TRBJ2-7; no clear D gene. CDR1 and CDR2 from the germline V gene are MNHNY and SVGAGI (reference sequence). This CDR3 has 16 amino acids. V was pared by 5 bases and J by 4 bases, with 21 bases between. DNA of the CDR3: TGTGCCAGCAGTCCAGCTGGTCTGCGCTCGGGTTACGAGCAGTACTTC. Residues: CASSPAGLRSGYEQYF.

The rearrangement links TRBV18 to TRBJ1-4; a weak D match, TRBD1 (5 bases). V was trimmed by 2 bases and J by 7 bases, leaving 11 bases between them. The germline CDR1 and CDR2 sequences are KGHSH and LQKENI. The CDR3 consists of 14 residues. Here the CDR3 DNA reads TGTGCCAGCTCACCATCAGGGTTCCTTGAAAAACTGTTTTTT. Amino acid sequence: CASSPSGFLEKLFF. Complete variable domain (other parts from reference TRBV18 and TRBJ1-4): NAGVMQNPRHLVRRRGQEARLRCSPMKGHSHVYWYRQLPEEGLKFMVYLQKENIIDESGMPKERFSAEFPKEGPSILRIQQVVRGDSAAYFCASSPSGFLEKLFFGSGTQLSVL.

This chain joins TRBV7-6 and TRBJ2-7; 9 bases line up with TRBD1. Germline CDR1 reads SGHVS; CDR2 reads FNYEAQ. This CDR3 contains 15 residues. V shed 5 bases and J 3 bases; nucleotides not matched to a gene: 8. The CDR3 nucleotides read TGTGCCAGCAGCGTAGGACAGGGGCGGAACTACGAGCAGTACTTC. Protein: CASSVGQGRNYEQYF. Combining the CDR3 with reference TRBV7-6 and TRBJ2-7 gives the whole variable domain GAGVSQSPRYKVTKRGQDVALRCDPISGHVSLYWYRQALGQGPEFLTYFNYEAQQDKSGLPNDRFSAERPEGSISTLTIQRTEQRDSAMYRCASSVGQGRNYEQYFGPGTRLTVT.

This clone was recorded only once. CDR3 DNA: TGCGCCAGCAGCCAAGAAACACAGGGGTTCACTGAAGCTTTCTTT. Encoded protein: CASSQETQGFTEAFF. This chain uses TRBV4-3 with TRBJ1-1; 7 bases map to TRBD1. Trimming cost V 0 bases and J 4 bases; bases outside gene matches: 5. The CDR3 loop spans 15 amino acids. The germline CDR1 and CDR2 sequences are LGHNA and YSLEER.

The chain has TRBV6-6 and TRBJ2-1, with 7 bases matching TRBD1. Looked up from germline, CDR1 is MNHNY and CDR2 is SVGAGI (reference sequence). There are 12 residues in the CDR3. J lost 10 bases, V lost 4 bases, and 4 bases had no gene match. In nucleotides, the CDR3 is TGTGCCAGCAGTTTAAGGGACAGCGAGCAGTTCTTC. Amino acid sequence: CASSLRDSEQFF.

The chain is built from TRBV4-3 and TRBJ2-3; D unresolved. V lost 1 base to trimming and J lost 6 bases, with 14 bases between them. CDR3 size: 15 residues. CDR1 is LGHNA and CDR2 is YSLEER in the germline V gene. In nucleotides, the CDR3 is TGCGCCAGCAGCCAAGCCAACTTTCCACAGGATACGCAGTATTTT. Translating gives CASSQANFPQDTQYF.

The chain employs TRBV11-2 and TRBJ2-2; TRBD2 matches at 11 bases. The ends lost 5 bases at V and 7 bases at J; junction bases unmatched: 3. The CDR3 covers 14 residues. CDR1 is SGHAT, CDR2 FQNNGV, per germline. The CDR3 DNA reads TGTGCCAGCAGCACTAGCGGGGGTGACGGGGAGCTGTTTTTT. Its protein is CASSTSGGDGELFF.

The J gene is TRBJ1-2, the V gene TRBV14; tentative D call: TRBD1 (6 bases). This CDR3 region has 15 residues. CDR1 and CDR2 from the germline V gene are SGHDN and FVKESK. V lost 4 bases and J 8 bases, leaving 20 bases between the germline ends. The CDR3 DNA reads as TGTGCCAGCAGCCTTTTGTTATCAGGGGTCAGGGGCTACACCTTC. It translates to CASSLLLSGVRGYTF.

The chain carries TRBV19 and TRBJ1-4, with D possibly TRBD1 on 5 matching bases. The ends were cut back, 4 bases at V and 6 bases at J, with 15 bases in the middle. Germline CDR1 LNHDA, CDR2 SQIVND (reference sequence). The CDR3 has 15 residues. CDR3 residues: CASSTLDISDEKLFF. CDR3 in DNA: TGTGCCAGTAGTACGCTGGACATTTCGGATGAAAAACTGTTTTTT.

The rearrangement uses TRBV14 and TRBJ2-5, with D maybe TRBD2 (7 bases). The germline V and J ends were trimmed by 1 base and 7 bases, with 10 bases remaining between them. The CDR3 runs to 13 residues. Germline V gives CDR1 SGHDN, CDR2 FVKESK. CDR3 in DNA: TGTGCCAGCAGCCAAGTTAGGGGGGGGACCCAGTACTTC. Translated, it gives CASSQVRGGTQYF.

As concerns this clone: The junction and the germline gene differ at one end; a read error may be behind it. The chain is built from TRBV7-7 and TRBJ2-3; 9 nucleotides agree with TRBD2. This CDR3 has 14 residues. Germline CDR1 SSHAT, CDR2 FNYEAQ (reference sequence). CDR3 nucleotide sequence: TGTGCTAGCAGCCCTAGCGGGGGCACAGATACGCAGTATTTT. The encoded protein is CASSPSGGTDTQYF.

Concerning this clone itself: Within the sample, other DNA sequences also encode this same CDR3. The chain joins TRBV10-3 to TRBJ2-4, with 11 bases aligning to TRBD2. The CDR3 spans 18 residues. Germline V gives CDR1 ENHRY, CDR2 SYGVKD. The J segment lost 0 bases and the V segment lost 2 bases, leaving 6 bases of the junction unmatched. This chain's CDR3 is CAISEEGLAELAKNIQYF. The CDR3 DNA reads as TGTGCCATCAGTGAGGAGGGACTAGCGGAACTAGCCAAAAACATTCAGTACTTC.

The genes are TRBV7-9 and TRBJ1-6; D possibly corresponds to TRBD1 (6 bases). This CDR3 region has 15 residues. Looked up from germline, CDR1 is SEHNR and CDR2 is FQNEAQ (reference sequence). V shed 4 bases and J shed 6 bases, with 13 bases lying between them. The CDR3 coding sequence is TGTGCCAGCAGCTACGAAGGGGGTGGTAATTCACCCCTCCACTTT. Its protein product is CASSYEGGGNSPLHF.

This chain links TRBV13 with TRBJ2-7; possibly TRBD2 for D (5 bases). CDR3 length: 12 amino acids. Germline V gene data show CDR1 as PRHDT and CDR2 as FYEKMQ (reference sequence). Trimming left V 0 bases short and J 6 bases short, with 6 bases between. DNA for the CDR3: TGTGCCAGCAGCTTAGGTCGGGGCGAGCAGTACTTC. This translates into CASSLGRGEQYF. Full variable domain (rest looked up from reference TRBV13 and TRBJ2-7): AAGVIQSPRHLIKEKRETATLKCYPIPRHDTVYWYQQGPGQDPQFLISFYEKMQSDKGSIPDRFSAQQFSDYHSELNMSSLELGDSALYFCASSLGRGEQYFGPGTRLTVT.

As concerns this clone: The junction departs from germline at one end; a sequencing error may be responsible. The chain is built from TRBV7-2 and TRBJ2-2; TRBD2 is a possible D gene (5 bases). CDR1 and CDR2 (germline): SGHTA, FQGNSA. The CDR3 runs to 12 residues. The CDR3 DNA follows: TGTGCCAGCAGCGCCTACACCGGGGAGCTGGTTTTT. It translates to CASSAYTGELVF.

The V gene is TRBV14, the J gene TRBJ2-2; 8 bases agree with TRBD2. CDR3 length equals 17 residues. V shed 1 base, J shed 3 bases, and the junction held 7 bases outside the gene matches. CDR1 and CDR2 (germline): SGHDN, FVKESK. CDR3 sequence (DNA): TGTGCCAGCAGCCAAGCCCTCGGAGCGGGAGACACCGGGGAGCTGTTTTTT. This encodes CASSQALGAGDTGELFF.

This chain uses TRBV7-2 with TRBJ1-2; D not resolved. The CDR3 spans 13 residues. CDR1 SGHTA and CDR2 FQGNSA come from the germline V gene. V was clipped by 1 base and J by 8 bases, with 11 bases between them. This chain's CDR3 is CASSLDLGYGYTF. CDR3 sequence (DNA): TGTGCCAGCAGCTTAGATCTAGGTTACGGCTACACCTTC.

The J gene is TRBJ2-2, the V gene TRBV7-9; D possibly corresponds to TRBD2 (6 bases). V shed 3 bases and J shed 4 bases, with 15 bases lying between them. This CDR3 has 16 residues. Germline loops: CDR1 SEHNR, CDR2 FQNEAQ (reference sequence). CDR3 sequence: CASSLPDGRSTGELFF. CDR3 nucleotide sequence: TGTGCCAGCAGCTTGCCAGACGGGAGAAGCACCGGGGAGCTGTTTTTT.

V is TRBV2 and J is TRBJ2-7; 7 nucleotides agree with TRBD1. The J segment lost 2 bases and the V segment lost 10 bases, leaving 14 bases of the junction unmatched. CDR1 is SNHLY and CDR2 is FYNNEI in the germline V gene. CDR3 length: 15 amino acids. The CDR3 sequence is CATLDSGQPPYEQYF. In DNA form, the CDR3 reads TGTGCCACCCTCGACTCGGGACAGCCCCCCTACGAGCAGTACTTC.

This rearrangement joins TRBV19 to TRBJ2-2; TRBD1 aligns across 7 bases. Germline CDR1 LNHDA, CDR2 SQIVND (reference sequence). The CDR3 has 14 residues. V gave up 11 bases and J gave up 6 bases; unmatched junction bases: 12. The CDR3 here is CAAGWRQGAGELFF. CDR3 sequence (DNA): TGTGCCGCTGGGTGGAGACAGGGAGCCGGGGAGCTGTTTTTT.